The present T cell receptor (beta chain) was sequenced within a study of OX40 agonist ivuxolimab in advanced cancers. Study conclusions and caveats: Normalized T-cell clonal expansion was also low in a subset of nonresponders. CD4+ and CD8+ blood T cells expanded clonally by week 6 at 0.1 to 3.0 mg/kg.

In regard to this clone: Its cognate antigen is unknown.

Sequencing used immunoSEQ multiplex PCR; TCRdb keeps in-frame clones, though not all of them. The sample comprises tens of thousands of clones, about 93% of which are singletons, and approximately 9.9% rests with the top ten. The specimen was CD4+ or CD8+ T cells sorted from blood, collected in a trial of the OX40 agonist ivuxolimab. The sequence came from an adult with an advanced solid tumor such as melanoma, head and neck, liver or kidney cancer.

The CDR3 loop is CASSRTGGGTDTQYF. The CDR3 bases are TGCGCCAGCAGCCGCACAGGGGGTGGCACAGATACGCAGTATTTT. The chain couples TRBV5-1 to TRBJ2-3; TRBD1 matches at 8 bases. The junction had 5 bases not matched to a gene; V was cut back by 4 bases and J by 1 base. The CDR3 extends over 15 amino acids. Germline CDR1 and CDR2: SGHRS and YFSETQ.